Below are 13 T cell receptor beta chains sequenced from a single sample in a study of cytomegalovirus exposure and HLA in healthy donors. 13 Jbeta primers and 60 Vbeta primers were used for the PCR. Assay: immunoSEQ multiplex PCR; the TCRdb copy retains only in-frame clones and omits some. The table has roughly 180,000 clones, 77% seen once; the top ten hold 1.4%. The sample taken for sequencing was PBMCs. All receptors derive from a woman in her 30s in good health and CMV-seropositive.

The chain couples TRBV9 to TRBJ1-3; 7 bases are shared with TRBD1. The CDR3 is 17 residues long. In germline, CDR1 is SGDLS, CDR2 YYNGEE. With V trimmed by 0 bases and J by 4 bases, 10 bases remained unmatched. DNA of the CDR3: TGTGCCAGCAGCGTAGAGTCGTACGACAGGGCGGGAAACACCATATATTTT. Amino acid sequence: CASSVESYDRAGNTIYF.

CDR3 in DNA: TGTGCCAGCAGTTCCGAGACAGGGGTAGGCTACAATGAGCAGTTCTTC. This translates into CASSSETGVGYNEQFF. The rearrangement links TRBV6-6 to TRBJ2-1, with TRBD1 matching over 8 bases. After removal of 4 bases from V and 3 bases from J, the junction contained 8 bases not matched to a gene. CDR1 is MNHNY and CDR2 is SVGAGI in the germline V gene (reference sequence). This CDR3 spans 16 amino acids.

The table lists this clone with a few counts. V is TRBV9 and J is TRBJ1-1, with 7 nucleotides matching TRBD1. V was pared by 0 bases and J by 3 bases, with 23 bases of the junction left unmatched. The CDR3 totals 21 residues. The germline V gene has CDR1 SGDLS and CDR2 YYNGEE. CDR3: CASSVGLIPGRTGERHTEAFF. The CDR3 region has the DNA TGTGCCAGCAGCGTAGGGCTAATCCCAGGGCGGACAGGTGAGAGACACACTGAAGCTTTCTTT.

The genes are TRBV5-1 and TRBJ2-3; weak D call: TRBD2 (6 bases). V gave up 0 bases and J gave up 0 bases, with 11 bases separating them. This CDR3 has 16 amino acids. Germline loops: CDR1 SGHRS, CDR2 YFSETQ. The CDR3 nucleotides read TGCGCCAGCAGCTTGGCCGGGAGACAGAGCACAGATACGCAGTATTTT. The encoded protein is CASSLAGRQSTDTQYF.

V gene TRBV6-5 combines with J gene TRBJ2-2, with D maybe TRBD1 (6 bases). The V end lost 1 base, the J end lost 0 bases, and 6 bases lay between the germline ends. CDR3 size: 15 residues. The germline CDR1 and CDR2 sequences are MNHEY and SVGAGI. CDR3 nucleotides: TGTGCCAGCAGTTACTACAGGGCGAACACCGGGGAGCTGTTTTTT. Its translation is CASSYYRANTGELFF.

The V gene is TRBV11-3, the J gene TRBJ2-2, with TRBD2 as a possible D gene (6 bases). The CDR3 contains 15 residues. Trimming pared 5 bases from V and 6 bases from J, leaving 16 bases between. Per germline, CDR1 SGHNT and CDR2 YENEEA. The DNA of the CDR3 is TGTGCCAGCAGCCCCACGGGAGAAACTCCCGGGGAGCTGTTTTTT. It codes for CASSPTGETPGELFF.

The J gene is TRBJ2-5, the V gene TRBV10-3; 8 nucleotides line up with TRBD1. This CDR3 has 15 residues. With V trimmed by 7 bases and J by 2 bases, 9 bases remained unmatched. Germline V gene lookup returns CDR1 ENHRY and CDR2 SYGVKD. CDR3 sequence reads: CAITRTGSQQETQYF. The CDR3 DNA is TGTGCCATCACCCGGACAGGGAGCCAACAAGAGACCCAGTACTTC.

The chain links TRBV30 to TRBJ1-3; D is possibly TRBD1 (6 bases). The ends were cut back, 2 bases at V and 2 bases at J, with 10 bases in the middle. Germline V gene data show CDR1 as GTSNPN and CDR2 as SVGIG (reference sequence). This CDR3 comprises 14 residues. CDR3 DNA sequence: TGTGCCTGGAGTCCGCAGGGGACTGGAAACACCATATATTTT. Its translation: CAWSPQGTGNTIYF.

The V and J genes are TRBV28 and TRBJ2-4, with D maybe TRBD1 (6 bases). V was shortened by 1 base and J by 4 bases, with 11 bases between the two germline ends. Germline V gene lookup returns CDR1 MDHEN and CDR2 SYDVKM. CDR3 length: 15 residues. Here the CDR3 DNA reads TGTGCCAGCAGTTTATATACAGGGTTAAAAAACATTCAGTACTTC. Translated: CASSLYTGLKNIQYF.

The chain carries TRBV5-1 and TRBJ2-1; possible D gene TRBD1, 6 bases. In germline, CDR1 is SGHRS, CDR2 YFSETQ. The CDR3 length is 15 residues. The V end lost 4 bases, the J end lost 8 bases, and 19 bases lay between the germline ends. CDR3: CASSRPTGSADEQFF. The CDR3 bases are TGCGCCAGCAGCCGCCCCACAGGGTCCGCGGATGAGCAGTTCTTC.

V is TRBV25-1 and J is TRBJ1-3; 7 positions match TRBD1. Germline V lookup: CDR1 MGHDK, CDR2 SYGVNS. There are 13 residues in the CDR3. With 8 bases clipped from V and 2 bases from J, the junction kept 3 bases outside the gene matches. DNA of the CDR3: TGTGCCAGCCGGGACAGAGCTGGAAACACCATATATTTT. Protein product: CASRDRAGNTIYF.

CDR3 nucleotide sequence: TGTGCCAGCAGCTTAGGCGGGGACTACTACGAGCAGTACTTC. This codes for CASSLGGDYYEQYF. The chain joins TRBV11-3 to TRBJ2-7; the match to TRBD2 covers 7 bases. Per the germline V gene, CDR1 is SGHNT and CDR2 is YENEEA. The CDR3 spans 14 residues. V was clipped by 1 base and J by 3 bases; unmatched bases: 3.

V is TRBV18 and J is TRBJ1-1; 7 bases line up with TRBD1. Germline V lookup: CDR1 KGHSH, CDR2 LQKENI. The CDR3 covers 14 residues. The junction had 5 bases not matched to a gene; V was cut back by 2 bases and J by 5 bases. The CDR3 sequence is CASSPDQGETEAFF. The CDR3, as DNA: TGTGCCAGCTCACCAGATCAGGGGGAAACTGAAGCTTTCTTT.